This TCR beta chain was identified in a study of vaccination and CD4 T cells after COVID-19. Study conclusions and caveats: The authors identified 304 of 307 vaccine-specific clones in convalescent patients as spike mono-reactive.

Once obtained from cultured CD4+ T cells, the DNA was sequenced using the Oncomine TCR Beta short-read assay. After culture, CD4+ T cells served as the source for genomic DNA extraction. TCRdb re-analysed the PCR reads in MiXCR, keeping a single row per CDR3 protein. This table holds 15,000 to 25,000 distinct CDR3 sequences, under 70% found once. Regarding treatment: approximately 9-day PBMC culture with coronavirus spike peptide pools or control peptides (ViraFEST assay). T cells were expanded with peptide pools, and expanded clonotypes were identified by TCR sequencing. Regarding this clonotype: The antigen is undetermined.

V dropped 1 base and J dropped 6 bases, with 7 bases sitting between them. This CDR3 has 13 amino acids. Germline V gene sequence: CDR1 MNHNS, CDR2 SASEGT. The receptor was derived from a human donor who had recovered from COVID-19. The sequenced material came from CD4+ T cells from blood, cultured in vitro. The chain recombines TRBV6-1 with TRBJ2-4, with D uncertain. CDR3: CASSEGGRNIQYF. The CDR3 DNA reads TGTGCCAGCAGTGAAGGCGGCAGAAACATTCAGTACTTC.